One sample yielded the 26 T cell receptor beta chains listed below, sequenced in a study of blood T cell repertoires in COVID-19 (dated by TCRdb to about 2020). The receptor library was made with the immunoSEQ multiplex PCR assay. TCRdb provides this immuneACCESS table in a form limited to in-frame rearrangements. Some clones are lacking; in checked studies, under half of them reflect an unresolved V gene, and why the rest are absent is not known. The sample table lists under 200,000 clones, 80% of them with a count of one. The ten largest clones take up 6.5% of the sample. Sequences were obtained from peripheral blood. These receptors all stem from an older man with active or convalescent COVID-19.

This clone was seen at least ten times. The chain has TRBV6-6 and TRBJ1-4; D uncertain. Trimming shortened V by 6 bases and J by 0 bases, and 14 bases separated the two germline ends. This CDR3 comprises 16 residues. CDR1 and CDR2 (germline): MNHNY, SVGAGI (reference sequence). CDR3 sequence (DNA): TGTGCCAGCAGGTCGTCGGGGAGCGCAACTAATGAAAAACTGTTTTTT. This translates into CASRSSGSATNEKLFF.

The chain links TRBV2 to TRBJ2-7; TRBD1 matches at 8 bases. CDR3 size: 14 residues. In germline, CDR1 is SNHLY, CDR2 FYNNEI. The ends lost 3 bases at V and 4 bases at J; junction bases unmatched: 5. The CDR3: CASSDQGAGYEQYF. For the CDR3, the DNA is TGTGCCAGCAGTGATCAGGGGGCTGGGTACGAGCAGTACTTC.

In DNA, the CDR3 is TGTGCCAGCAGCCCCGGGACAGGGGGTAAAGAGACCCAGTACTTC. This codes for CASSPGTGGKETQYF. This chain uses TRBV5-8 with TRBJ2-5; the match to TRBD1 covers 11 bases. From germline, CDR1 is SGHTS and CDR2 YDEGEE. This CDR3 spans 15 amino acids. Unmatched junction bases numbered 5, after V lost 4 bases and J lost 3 bases.

A single count supports this clone. The chain has TRBV3-1 (or the pseudogene TRBV3-2) and TRBJ2-1; 13 bases map to TRBD2. V shed 3 bases and J 11 bases; nucleotides not matched to a gene: 7. Per germline, CDR1 LGHDT and CDR2 YNNKEL (reference sequence). The CDR3 sequence is 15 residues long. The CDR3 is CASSHKTSGRAKQFF. The CDR3 DNA is TGTGCCAGCAGCCACAAAACTAGCGGGAGGGCCAAGCAGTTCTTC.

The J gene is TRBJ2-1, the V gene TRBV7-8; D not certain. The CDR3 extends over 14 amino acids. CDR1 and CDR2 (germline): SGHVS, FQNEAQ. The V and J ends lost 0 bases and 6 bases respectively, with 9 bases between them. CDR3 in amino acids: CASSLASSPNEQFF. The CDR3 coding sequence is TGTGCCAGCAGCTTAGCGTCGAGCCCCAATGAGCAGTTCTTC.

The rearrangement uses TRBV2 and TRBJ1-5; weak D call: TRBD1 (6 bases). The CDR3 is made up of 14 amino acids. In germline, CDR1 is SNHLY, CDR2 FYNNEI. Trimming left V 6 bases short and J 5 bases short, with 14 bases between. Here the CDR3 DNA reads TGTGCCAGCAGGAATATGGACAGCTATCAGCCCCAGCATTTT. It is translated as CASRNMDSYQPQHF.

The rearrangement links TRBV7-3 to TRBJ1-2; no reliable D call. Trimming took off 2 bases at V and 6 bases at J, with 10 bases between the two ends. Germline assignment: CDR1 SGHTA and CDR2 FQGTGA. The CDR3 loop spans 13 amino acids. The CDR3 loop is CASSLRGEDGYTF. The CDR3 DNA reads TGTGCCAGCAGCTTACGGGGAGAAGATGGCTACACCTTC.

The chain links TRBV18 to TRBJ1-2; TRBD1 matches at 7 bases. The CDR3 totals 14 residues. Germline V lookup: CDR1 KGHSH, CDR2 LQKENI. V gave up 5 bases and J gave up 1 base; unmatched junction bases: 4. DNA of the CDR3: TGTGCCAGCTCAGAAGGGACAGATAACTATGGCTACACCTTC. This codes for CASSEGTDNYGYTF.

This chain links TRBV3-1 (or the pseudogene TRBV3-2) with TRBJ2-7; a weak D match, TRBD1 (7 bases). V was shortened by 6 bases and J by 3 bases, with 15 bases between the two germline ends. The CDR3 is made up of 14 amino acids. The germline V gene has CDR1 LGHDT and CDR2 YNNKEL (reference sequence). CDR3 in amino acids: CASRQGGPLYEQYF. The CDR3 nucleotides read TGTGCCAGCAGGCAGGGGGGTCCTCTCTACGAGCAGTACTTC.

V and J are TRBV3-1 (or the pseudogene TRBV3-2) and TRBJ2-1; TRBD2 matches 12 bases. Germline loops: CDR1 LGHDT, CDR2 YNNKEL (reference sequence). This CDR3 comprises 13 residues. After removal of 7 bases from V and 9 bases from J, the junction contained 4 bases not matched to a gene. The DNA of the CDR3 is TGTGCCAGCAAGGGACTAGCGGGCGGTGAGCAGTTCTTC. Translated, it gives CASKGLAGGEQFF.

The chain recombines TRBV7-8 with TRBJ1-6; D might be TRBD1 (5 bases). This CDR3 has 14 amino acids. V lost 2 bases and J lost 8, with 10 bases in between. CDR1 is SGHVS and CDR2 is FQNEAQ in the germline V gene. DNA for the CDR3: TGTGCCAGCAGCTTACAGGGAGGGGATTCACCCCTCCACTTT. Encoded protein: CASSLQGGDSPLHF. Together with reference TRBV7-8 and TRBJ1-6, the CDR3 gives the full variable domain: GAGVSQSPRYKVAKRGQDVALRCDPISGHVSLFWYQQALGQGPEFLTYFQNEAQLDKSGLPSDRFFAERPEGSVSTLKIQRTQQEDSAVYLCASSLQGGDSPLHFGNGTRLTVT.

This clone has just one count. The V gene is TRBV30, the J gene TRBJ1-2, with D possibly matching TRBD1 (5 bases). Trimming shortened V by 2 bases and J by 4 bases, and 14 bases separated the two germline ends. Looked up from germline, CDR1 is GTSNPN and CDR2 is SVGIG (reference sequence). This CDR3 comprises 14 residues. The CDR3 DNA is TGTGCCTGGAGTTTGGACCAGGGCGGCTATGGCTACACCTTC. This translates into CAWSLDQGGYGYTF.

The V call is TRBV7-9, the J call TRBJ1-3, with 7 bases that match TRBD1. Germline V lookup: CDR1 SEHNR, CDR2 FQNEAQ (reference sequence). V lost 1 base to trimming and J lost 6 bases; unmatched junction nucleotides: 3. The CDR3 runs 14 residues. The CDR3 DNA follows: TGTGCCAGCAGCTTAGTAGGGGGCGAAAACACCATATATTTT. Amino acids: CASSLVGGENTIYF.

CDR3 region: CASSTRTSGGAREQFF. In DNA form, the CDR3 reads TGTGCCAGTAGTACCAGGACTAGCGGGGGGGCACGTGAGCAGTTCTTC. The chain combines TRBV19 with TRBJ2-1; TRBD2 matches 15 bases. The CDR3 has 16 amino acids. With 4 bases clipped from V and 9 bases from J, the junction kept 7 bases outside the gene matches. CDR1 LNHDA and CDR2 SQIVND come from the germline V gene (reference sequence).

The V gene is TRBV5-1, the J gene TRBJ2-5; 7 nucleotides line up with TRBD2. The J segment lost 4 bases and the V segment lost 3 bases, leaving 0 bases of the junction unmatched. Germline CDR1 and CDR2: SGHRS and YFSETQ. The CDR3 runs to 12 residues. This CDR3 is CASSWGGETQYF. The DNA for the CDR3 is TGCGCCAGCAGCTGGGGGGGAGAGACCCAGTACTTC.

The chain couples TRBV7-2 to TRBJ2-7; weak D call: TRBD1 (5 bases). Trimming pared 5 bases from V and 2 bases from J, leaving 13 bases between. CDR3 length equals 14 residues. The germline gives CDR1 SGHTA, CDR2 FQGNSA. CDR3 bases: TGTGCCAGCAGCACCTCGACAGCCACCTACGAGCAGTACTTC. Translating gives CASSTSTATYEQYF.

In this sample, this clone turned up a few times. The chain joins TRBV27 to TRBJ1-6; D is unclear. Trimming cost V 4 bases and J 13 bases, with 17 bases left between them. The germline CDR1 and CDR2 sequences are MNHEY and SMNVEV (reference sequence). This CDR3 contains 14 residues. CDR3 in amino acids: CASSSPGLGFPLHF. CDR3 in DNA: TGTGCCAGCAGTTCCCCAGGTCTTGGGTTCCCCCTCCACTTT.

The chain couples TRBV11-2 to TRBJ1-2; weak D call: TRBD1 (6 bases). There are 14 residues in the CDR3. Trimming cost V 4 bases and J 4 bases, with 13 bases left between them. The germline CDR1 and CDR2 sequences are SGHAT and FQNNGV. This CDR3 is CASSSHRAAYGYTF. The DNA for the CDR3 is TGTGCCAGCAGCTCTCACAGGGCGGCCTATGGCTACACCTTC. Combining the CDR3 with reference TRBV11-2 and TRBJ1-2 gives the whole variable domain EAGVAQSPRYKIIEKRQSVAFWCNPISGHATLYWYQQILGQGPKLLIQFQNNGVVDDSQLPKDRFSAERLKGVDSTLKIQPAKLEDSAVYLCASSSHRAAYGYTFGSGTRLTVV.

The chain links TRBV19 to TRBJ2-5, with TRBD2 as a possible D gene (5 bases). V was cut by 5 bases and J by 2 bases, with 15 bases left in between. Germline CDR1 LNHDA, CDR2 SQIVND (reference sequence). The CDR3 has 15 amino acids. CDR3: CASSRTERRQETQYF. CDR3 coding DNA: TGTGCCAGTAGTCGAACCGAGCGGCGGCAAGAGACCCAGTACTTC.

This chain connects TRBV6-5 to TRBJ1-2; 7 bases map to TRBD1. CDR3 length: 14 residues. CDR1 is MNHEY and CDR2 is SVGAGI in the germline V gene. Germline trimming cut 8 bases from V and 8 bases from J; bases unmatched to any gene: 14. The CDR3 DNA sequence: TGTGCCAGCTTCAGACAAGGGGGCGTAGGGGGCTACACCTTC. Its protein product is CASFRQGGVGGYTF.

The rearrangement uses TRBV4-1 and TRBJ2-3; tentative D call: TRBD2 (6 bases). In germline, CDR1 is MGHRA, CDR2 YSYEKL. The CDR3 covers 16 residues. V was trimmed by 4 bases and J by 11 bases, leaving 25 bases between them. The CDR3 DNA sequence: TGCGCCAGCAGCCTCGGGACTGAACCGCCCTATAAGGTGCAGTATTTT. Translation: CASSLGTEPPYKVQYF.

This chain uses TRBV10-2 with TRBJ1-3, with 7 bases fitting TRBD1. The CDR3 sequence is 16 residues long. The germline V gene has CDR1 WSHSY and CDR2 SAAADI. After removal of 5 bases from V and 0 bases from J, the junction contained 7 bases not matched to a gene. CDR3 residues: CASSTRQGYSGNTIYF. As DNA, the CDR3 is TGCGCCAGCAGTACGCGACAGGGCTACTCTGGAAACACCATATATTTT.

This rearrangement joins TRBV25-1 to TRBJ2-2; no clear D. Trimming took off 8 bases at V and 0 bases at J, with 10 bases between the two ends. CDR1 and CDR2 (germline): MGHDK, SYGVNS. CDR3 length equals 14 residues. This CDR3 is CASHSHSNTGELFF. As DNA, the CDR3 is TGTGCCAGCCATTCCCATTCGAACACCGGGGAGCTGTTTTTT.

The chain employs TRBV3-1 (or the pseudogene TRBV3-2) and TRBJ1-4, with D hard to call. Trimming pared 4 bases from V and 0 bases from J, leaving 12 bases between. Germline V CDR1 and CDR2: LGHDT, YNNKEL (reference sequence). This CDR3 has 16 amino acids. CDR3 bases: TGTGCCAGCAGCCGGCGGGGTATTACAACTAATGAAAAACTGTTTTTT. Translating gives CASSRRGITTNEKLFF.

The rearrangement links TRBV18 to TRBJ1-5; D is undetermined. CDR3 length: 15 amino acids. Trimming left V 1 base short and J 4 bases short, with 11 bases between. Germline V CDR1 and CDR2: KGHSH, LQKENI. Here the CDR3 reads CASSPLEGTNQPQHF. The CDR3 coding sequence is TGTGCCAGCTCACCACTAGAGGGCACAAATCAGCCCCAGCATTTT.

The chain recombines TRBV7-2 with TRBJ1-1, with TRBD1 matching 8 bases. In germline, CDR1 is SGHTA, CDR2 FQGNSA. The CDR3 is made up of 15 amino acids. V lost 5 bases to trimming and J lost 4 bases; unmatched junction nucleotides: 9. CDR3 DNA sequence: TGTGCCAGCAGCCCCCGACAGGGGTCGGGCACTGAAGCTTTCTTT. Its protein is CASSPRQGSGTEAFF.